Below are 13 T cell receptor beta chains sequenced from a single sample in a study of blood T cell repertoires in COVID-19. Assay used: immunoSEQ multiplex PCR; TCRdb lists only in-frame clones, some missing. The profile shows 140,000 to 150,000 clones, around nine tenths of them singletons. Specimen: peripheral blood. These receptor sequences come from a human donor in a cohort sampled during active COVID-19.

The chain uses TRBV5-1 and TRBJ2-1; perhaps TRBD2 as D (6 bases). Looked up from germline, CDR1 is SGHRS and CDR2 is YFSETQ. This CDR3 comprises 13 residues. Trimming cost V 4 bases and J 5 bases, with 10 bases left between them. CDR3 amino acids: CASSSLANNEQFF. Here the CDR3 DNA reads TGCGCCAGCAGCAGCCTAGCGAACAATGAGCAGTTCTTC.

V and J are TRBV18 and TRBJ1-1; 7 bases line up with TRBD1. The junction had 7 bases not matched to a gene; V was cut back by 4 bases and J by 5 bases. CDR3 size: 14 residues. Per the germline V gene, CDR1 is KGHSH and CDR2 is LQKENI. This CDR3 is CASSLRQGGTEAFF. DNA for the CDR3: TGTGCCAGCTCACTCAGACAGGGAGGAACTGAAGCTTTCTTT.

This clone has just a few counts. This rearrangement joins TRBV28 to TRBJ2-7; 9 nucleotides line up with TRBD2. Germline V gene lookup returns CDR1 MDHEN and CDR2 SYDVKM. With V trimmed by 2 bases and J by 0 bases, 11 bases remained unmatched. The CDR3 is 18 amino acids. DNA of the CDR3: TGTGCCAGCAGTTTAGACGGACCCCGTAGCGGGAGCTCCTACGAGCAGTACTTC. It yields the protein CASSLDGPRSGSSYEQYF.

The gene calls are TRBV11-3 and TRBJ2-1, with 7 bases that match TRBD1. The CDR3 extends over 15 amino acids. J lost 6 bases, V lost 1 base, and 6 bases had no gene match. Germline V gene sequence: CDR1 SGHNT, CDR2 YENEEA. CDR3: CASSLVARGFNEQFF. The DNA for the CDR3 is TGTGCCAGCAGCTTAGTAGCCAGGGGGTTCAATGAGCAGTTCTTC.

The sample holds one count of this clone. This chain joins TRBV5-1 and TRBJ2-1; maybe TRBD2 (5 bases). The V and J ends lost 4 bases and 4 bases respectively, with 21 bases between them. Germline V gives CDR1 SGHRS, CDR2 YFSETQ. The CDR3 spans 17 residues. CDR3: CASSPYRSGDLYNEQFF. Written as DNA, the CDR3 is TGCGCCAGCAGCCCATACCGAAGCGGAGACTTATACAATGAGCAGTTCTTC.

The chain carries TRBV5-1 and TRBJ2-5; maybe TRBD1 (5 bases). The V and J ends lost 4 bases and 5 bases respectively, with 12 bases between them. CDR1 and CDR2 from the germline V gene are SGHRS and YFSETQ. The CDR3 is 13 amino acids. The CDR3 DNA sequence: TGCGCCAGCAGCGAGGACACGCAGGAGACCCAGTACTTC. It translates to CASSEDTQETQYF.

This chain connects TRBV30 to TRBJ2-7, with TRBD1 matching over 7 bases. Germline CDR1 is GTSNPN and CDR2 is SVGIG (reference sequence). This CDR3 is built from 14 residues. V shed 0 bases and J 0 bases; nucleotides not matched to a gene: 2. In DNA form, the CDR3 reads TGTGCCTGGAGTGTACAGGGGCTCTCCTACGAGCAGTACTTC. The encoded protein is CAWSVQGLSYEQYF.

V gene TRBV7-2 combines with J gene TRBJ1-1; the match to TRBD1 covers 9 bases. The germline gives CDR1 SGHTA, CDR2 FQGNSA. This CDR3 comprises 12 residues. V gave up 4 bases and J gave up 12 bases; unmatched junction bases: 6. The CDR3, as DNA: TGTGCCAGCAGCTCGGGACAGGGAGTAACTTTCTTT. Its protein product is CASSSGQGVTFF. The full variable domain, its missing parts supplied by reference TRBV7-2 and TRBJ1-1, is GAGVSQSPSNKVTEKGKDVELRCDPISGHTALYWYRQSLGQGLEFLIYFQGNSAPDKSGLPSDRFSAERTGGSVSTLTIQRTQQEDSAVYLCASSSGQGVTFFGQGTRLTVV.

V is TRBV9 and J is TRBJ2-7; 8 bases match TRBD1. The CDR3 loop spans 14 amino acids. J was trimmed by 6 bases and V by 1 base; bases with no gene match: 6. CDR1 is SGDLS, CDR2 YYNGEE, per germline. CDR3 region: CASSVQTGGGEQYF. DNA of the CDR3: TGTGCCAGCAGCGTACAAACAGGGGGTGGCGAGCAGTACTTC.

The chain couples TRBV3-1 (or the pseudogene TRBV3-2) to TRBJ2-7; 8 bases map to TRBD1. Unmatched junction bases numbered 7, after V lost 4 bases and J lost 5 bases. Germline V gene sequence: CDR1 LGHDT, CDR2 YNNKEL (reference sequence). This CDR3 has 14 residues. Here the CDR3 DNA reads TGTGCCAGCAGCCCAGACAGGGGTGTTGACGAGCAGTACTTC. The encoded protein is CASSPDRGVDEQYF.

The V and J genes are TRBV5-6 and TRBJ2-7; D might be TRBD1 (6 bases). V lost 6 bases to trimming and J lost 3 bases, with 16 bases between them. The length of the CDR3 is 14 residues. The V gene's germline CDR1 is SGHDT and CDR2 YYEEEE. CDR3 nucleotide sequence: TGTGCCAGCACCGTCGGGACAAGGGTCTACGAGCAGTACTTC. Protein product: CASTVGTRVYEQYF.

The chain combines TRBV4-3 with TRBJ2-6; TRBD2 aligns across 12 bases. The trim removed 0 bases at V and 2 bases at J, leaving 8 bases unmatched. Germline lookup yields CDR1 LGHNA and CDR2 YSLEER. The length of the CDR3 is 20 residues. DNA for the CDR3: TGCGCCAGCAGCCAAGATTTCGGGCTAGCGGGGGGGCCTGGGGCCAACGTCCTGACTTTC. It codes for CASSQDFGLAGGPGANVLTF.

J is TRBJ1-2 and V is TRBV5-1, with 8 bases matching TRBD1. Germline-derived CDR1 and CDR2 are SGHRS and YFSETQ. The V segment lost 0 bases and the J segment 2 bases; nucleotides outside the gene matches: 6. The CDR3 totals 16 residues. The chain's CDR3 is CASSLGQGARNYGYTF. The DNA for the CDR3 is TGCGCCAGCAGCTTGGGCCAGGGGGCTAGGAACTATGGCTACACCTTC.